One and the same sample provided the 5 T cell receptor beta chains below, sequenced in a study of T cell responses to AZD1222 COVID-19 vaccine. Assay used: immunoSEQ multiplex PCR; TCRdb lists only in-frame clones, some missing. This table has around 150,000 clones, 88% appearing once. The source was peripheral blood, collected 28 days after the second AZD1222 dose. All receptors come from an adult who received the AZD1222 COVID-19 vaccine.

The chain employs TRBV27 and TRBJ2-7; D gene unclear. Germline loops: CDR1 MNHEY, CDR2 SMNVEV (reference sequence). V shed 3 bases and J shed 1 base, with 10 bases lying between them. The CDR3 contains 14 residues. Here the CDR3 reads CASSFGRTSYEQYF. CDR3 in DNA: TGTGCCAGCAGTTTTGGCAGGACGTCCTACGAGCAGTACTTC.

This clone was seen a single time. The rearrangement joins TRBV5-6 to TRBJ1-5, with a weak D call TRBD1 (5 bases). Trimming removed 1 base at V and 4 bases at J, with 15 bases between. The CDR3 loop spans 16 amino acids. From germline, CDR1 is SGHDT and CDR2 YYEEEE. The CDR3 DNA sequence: TGTGCCAGCAGCTTGAACCCCGTACGGGGGAATCAGCCCCAGCATTTT. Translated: CASSLNPVRGNQPQHF.

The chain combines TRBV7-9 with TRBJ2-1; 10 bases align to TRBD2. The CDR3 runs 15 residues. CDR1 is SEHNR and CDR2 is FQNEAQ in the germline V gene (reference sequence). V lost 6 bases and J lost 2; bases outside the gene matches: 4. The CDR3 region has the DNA TGTGCCAGCAGGTTCAGCGGGGGGGCCTACAATGAGCAGTTCTTC. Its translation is CASRFSGGAYNEQFF.

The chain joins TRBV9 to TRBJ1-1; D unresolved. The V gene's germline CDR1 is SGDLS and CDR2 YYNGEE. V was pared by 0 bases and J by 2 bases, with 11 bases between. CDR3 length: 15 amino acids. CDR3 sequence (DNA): TGTGCCAGCAGCGTAGAGGGTAATATTAACACTGAAGCTTTCTTT. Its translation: CASSVEGNINTEAFF.

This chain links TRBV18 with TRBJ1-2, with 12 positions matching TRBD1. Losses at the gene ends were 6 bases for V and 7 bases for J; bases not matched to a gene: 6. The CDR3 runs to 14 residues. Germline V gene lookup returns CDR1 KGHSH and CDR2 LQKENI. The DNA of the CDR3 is TGTGCCAGCTCCCCGGGACAGGGGGCGTCTGGCTACACCTTC. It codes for CASSPGQGASGYTF.